The next 21 T cell receptor beta chains were all read from a single sample in a study of shared clonotypes between healthy human individuals. Terminally differentiated effector memory CD45RA+ cells were excluded from the naive CD8 cells, which were CD45RO-negative and positively selected for CCR7. Here immunoSEQ multiplex PCR was the method, and the copy in TCRdb shows in-frame clones only, minus some. The table records about 2 million clones, about 95% of them present only once. Input material: naive CD8+ T cells sorted from blood. The receptors originated from a man between 18 and 35 years old in good health.

The rearrangement uses TRBV7-9 and TRBJ1-2; 7 bases align to TRBD1. The CDR3 is made up of 15 amino acids. CDR1 is SEHNR, CDR2 FQNEAQ, per germline (reference sequence). After removal of 1 base from V and 4 bases from J, the junction contained 6 bases not matched to a gene. The CDR3 loop reads CASSLGGGQTYGYTF. As DNA, the CDR3 is TGTGCCAGCAGCTTAGGAGGGGGACAGACCTATGGCTACACCTTC.

This clone was counted a single time. The V call is TRBV4-1, the J call TRBJ1-5, with TRBD1 as a possible D gene (6 bases). The CDR3 has 16 residues. With 4 bases removed from V and 3 bases from J, the gap between germline ends came to 16 bases. Germline CDR1 and CDR2: MGHRA and YSYEKL. In nucleotides, the CDR3 is TGCGCCAGCAGCCTTTCTGACAGGATAGACAATCAGCCCCAGCATTTT. The encoded protein is CASSLSDRIDNQPQHF.

The J gene is TRBJ1-1, the V gene TRBV28; no reliable D call. The V and J ends lost 3 bases and 2 bases respectively, with 19 bases between them. This CDR3 is 17 amino acids long. Germline CDR1 reads MDHEN; CDR2 reads SYDVKM. The CDR3 loop reads CASSLSPNQVFNTEAFF. The CDR3, as DNA: TGTGCCAGCAGTTTGTCCCCTAACCAAGTCTTCAACACTGAAGCTTTCTTT.

This clone was observed a single time. The chain recombines TRBV29-1 with TRBJ2-1, with 11 bases fitting TRBD2. Germline assignment: CDR1 SQVTM and CDR2 ANQGSEA. V was pared by 1 base and J by 1 base, with 9 bases of the junction left unmatched. There are 18 residues in the CDR3. CDR3 DNA: TGCAGCGTTGAAGTGGGGCTAGCGGGGGGTACTTCCTACAATGAGCAGTTCTTC. Protein: CSVEVGLAGGTSYNEQFF.

With regard to this clone: Possible read error: a much larger clone is one base away. The same CDR3 arises from other DNA sequences in this sample as well. The J gene is TRBJ1-1, the V gene TRBV7-9; D remains ambiguous. The CDR3 spans 11 residues. Germline V CDR1 and CDR2: SEHNR, FQNEAQ (reference sequence). V was pared by 4 bases and J by 4 bases, with 4 bases between. DNA for the CDR3: TGTGCCAGCAGCTACGGCACTGAAGCTTTCTTT. This gives the protein CASSYGTEAFF.

The V and J genes are TRBV6-5 and TRBJ2-3, with a possible D match to TRBD1 (6 bases). CDR3 size: 15 residues. V lost 6 bases and J 5 bases, leaving 18 bases between the germline ends. Germline CDR1 reads MNHEY; CDR2 reads SVGAGI. CDR3 residues: CASSPTGTSGDTQYF. DNA of the CDR3: TGTGCCAGCAGCCCCACAGGGACCTCCGGAGATACGCAGTATTTT.

This sequence joins TRBV27 and TRBJ2-2, with unresolved D. The CDR3 totals 12 residues. The germline V and J ends were trimmed by 4 bases and 1 base, with 1 base remaining between them. Germline-derived CDR1 and CDR2 are MNHEY and SMNVEV (reference sequence). The CDR3 nucleotides are TGTGCCAGCAGTTGGAACACCGGGGAGCTGTTTTTT. Its protein is CASSWNTGELFF.

The chain recombines TRBV27 with TRBJ2-7; D remains unclear. The CDR3 runs to 13 residues. From germline, CDR1 is MNHEY and CDR2 SMNVEV (reference sequence). V was shortened by 5 bases and J by 5 bases, with 13 bases between the two germline ends. CDR3 bases: TGTGCCAGCAGTCCGGGTGTGCTTCACGAGCAGTACTTC. Translating gives CASSPGVLHEQYF.

The chain combines TRBV9 with TRBJ2-5; tentative D call: TRBD2 (5 bases). The CDR3 runs to 15 residues. Trimming shortened V by 3 bases and J by 5 bases, and 17 bases separated the two germline ends. CDR1 and CDR2 from the germline V gene are SGDLS and YYNGEE. The CDR3 DNA follows: TGTGCCAGCAGCGATGACGGGGTCTCCCGGGAGACCCAGTACTTC. Amino acid sequence: CASSDDGVSRETQYF.

The chain links TRBV5-1 to TRBJ2-7; D is uncertain. The CDR3 sequence is 13 residues long. Trimming removed 2 bases from V and 3 bases from J, with 9 bases in between. The V gene's germline CDR1 is SGHRS and CDR2 YFSETQ. Here the CDR3 reads CASSFGQIYEQYF. The CDR3 nucleotides read TGCGCCAGCAGCTTCGGCCAAATCTACGAGCAGTACTTC.

This clone has only one observation. CDR3 in DNA: TGCGCCAGCAGCCAAATATTCCTAGCCAAAAACATTCAGTACTTC. This codes for CASSQIFLAKNIQYF. The gene calls are TRBV4-1 and TRBJ2-4; D call uncertain. This CDR3 has 15 residues. The germline CDR1 and CDR2 sequences are MGHRA and YSYEKL. V was cut by 2 bases and J by 0 bases, with 8 bases left in between.

In this sample, this clone turned up once. This chain links TRBV28 with TRBJ1-6, with a possible D match to TRBD1 (5 bases). CDR3 length: 13 residues. Germline assignment: CDR1 MDHEN and CDR2 SYDVKM. The V and J ends lost 7 bases and 10 bases respectively, with 14 bases between them. CDR3 DNA sequence: TGTGCCAGCAAATTTCCGGGGCTCTCACCCCTCCACTTT. Encoded protein: CASKFPGLSPLHF. The full variable domain, rest sourced from reference TRBV28 and TRBJ1-6, is DVKVTQSSRYLVKRTGEKVFLECVQDMDHENMFWYRQDPGLGLRLIYFSYDVKMKEKGDIPEGYSVSREKKERFSLILESASTNQTSMYLCASKFPGLSPLHFGNGTRLTVT.

This clone has more than one count but fewer than ten. J is TRBJ1-2 and V is TRBV29-1; D uncertain. The CDR3 runs to 15 residues. Trimming took off 3 bases at V and 0 bases at J, with 14 bases between the two ends. The germline gives CDR1 SQVTM, CDR2 ANQGSEA. As DNA, the CDR3 is TGCAGCGTTGAGGCGCCTTCAACTTCTAACTATGGCTACACCTTC. Its protein product is CSVEAPSTSNYGYTF. The whole variable domain, filled in from reference TRBV29-1 and TRBJ1-2, reads SAVISQKPSRDICQRGTSLTIQCQVDSQVTMMFWYRQQPGQSLTLIATANQGSEATYESGFVIDKFPISRPNLTFSTLTVSNMSPEDSSIYLCSVEAPSTSNYGYTFGSGTRLTVV.

About this clone: Germline is not matched at one junction end, which may reflect a read error. The chain couples TRBV30 to TRBJ1-6; D gene ambiguous. The germline CDR1 and CDR2 sequences are GTSNPN and SVGIG (reference sequence). The CDR3 sequence is 13 residues long. The CDR3 is CACSVEKNSPLHF. In DNA form, the CDR3 reads TGTGCCTGTAGTGTAGAGAAGAATTCACCCCTCCACTTT.

This clone has a single count. The chain has TRBV6-5 and TRBJ1-1; D call uncertain. CDR1 MNHEY and CDR2 SVGAGI come from the germline V gene. The CDR3 has 13 amino acids. Trimming took off 8 bases at V and 3 bases at J, with 13 bases between the two ends. The CDR3 loop reads CASGQEIHTEAFF. CDR3 DNA: TGTGCCAGCGGTCAGGAAATCCACACTGAAGCTTTCTTT.

The chain joins TRBV13 to TRBJ2-3, with 9 nucleotides matching TRBD1. There are 15 residues in the CDR3. Germline V gene sequence: CDR1 PRHDT, CDR2 FYEKMQ (reference sequence). The junction had 6 bases not matched to a gene; V was cut back by 4 bases and J by 4 bases. The CDR3 nucleotides read TGTGCCAGCAGCTCATACAGGGGGCTAGCAGATACGCAGTATTTT. Translating it yields CASSSYRGLADTQYF.

The CDR3 bases are TGTGCCAGCAGTTCTATGGGCGAGAGCACAGGCCTCGTTAAGGGGCAGTACTTC. It is translated as CASSSMGESTGLVKGQYF. The chain recombines TRBV28 with TRBJ2-7; the D gene is possibly TRBD1 (5 bases). The ends were cut back, 4 bases at V and 9 bases at J, with 31 bases in the middle. Germline V gene sequence: CDR1 MDHEN, CDR2 SYDVKM. This CDR3 contains 18 residues.

The V call is TRBV19, the J call TRBJ2-7, with 8 bases lining up with TRBD1. CDR1 and CDR2 (germline): LNHDA, SQIVND (reference sequence). V lost 5 bases and J lost 2; bases outside the gene matches: 8. The CDR3 has 15 amino acids. CDR3 in amino acids: CASSWSTGDPYEQYF. The CDR3 DNA reads TGTGCCAGTAGTTGGTCGACAGGGGACCCCTACGAGCAGTACTTC.

Written as DNA, the CDR3 is TGTGCCAGTACCCCGGACAGGGTTGGGGCAGATACGCAGTATTTT. This codes for CASTPDRVGADTQYF. The chain uses TRBV19 and TRBJ2-3; 8 positions agree with TRBD1. The germline V gene encodes CDR1 LNHDA and CDR2 SQIVND (reference sequence). The J segment lost 4 bases and the V segment lost 7 bases, leaving 10 bases of the junction unmatched. The CDR3 is 15 amino acids.

J is TRBJ2-3 and V is TRBV28; 12 bases agree with TRBD2. This CDR3 has 19 residues. The germline CDR1 and CDR2 sequences are MDHEN and SYDVKM. V shed 3 bases, J shed 0 bases, and the junction held 10 bases outside the gene matches. CDR3 protein: CASSFIITSGRTSTDTQYF. For the CDR3, the DNA is TGTGCCAGCAGTTTCATAATTACTAGCGGGAGGACCAGCACAGATACGCAGTATTTT.

Remarks on this clone: Other DNA sequences within the sample encode an identical CDR3. The CDR3 nucleotides are TGTGCCAGCAGCGTAGCGGGGATCCAAGAGACCCAGTACTTC. It is translated as CASSVAGIQETQYF. The V call is TRBV9, the J call TRBJ2-5; tentative D call: TRBD2 (5 bases). Trimming took 0 bases from V and 1 from J, leaving 7 bases between them. Germline V gives CDR1 SGDLS, CDR2 YYNGEE. The CDR3 contains 14 residues.